The subject of this entry is one T cell receptor beta chain. The antigen it recognizes is unknown. Base quality data are lacking; no much larger clone is found one base away. The record originates from a study of control samples from healthy donors and cancer patients (dated by TCRdb to about 2020). Libraries were constructed by the immunoSEQ multiplex PCR assay. Sourced from immuneACCESS, this table was stored by TCRdb with only in-frame sequences that have V and J called. A share of the clones is absent; for the studies checked, an unresolved V gene accounts for under half, and the remainder has no known explanation. Within this sample are about 130,000 clones, with just under 95% of them counted one time only. The leading ten clones occupy approximately 15% of the sample. Sequenced material: PBMCs. This TCR was recovered from a man in his fifties or sixties with colorectal cancer.

At the DNA level, the sequence is TGTGCCAGCTCACCACCAGGGACTAGCGGGGGGTACGGCGAGACCCAGTACTTC. This sequence encodes CASSPPGTSGGYGETQYF. The receptor chain draws on TRBV18 and TRBJ2-5, and 15 bases in between align with TRBD2. The CDR1 and CDR2 encoded by the germline V gene are KGHSH and LQKENI. V is pruned by 0 bases and J by 5 bases, leaving 7 bases of the junction without a gene match. CDR3 length: 18 amino acids, cysteine to phenylalanine. Only CDR3 DNA is held: 54 bases, read in frame from base 1.